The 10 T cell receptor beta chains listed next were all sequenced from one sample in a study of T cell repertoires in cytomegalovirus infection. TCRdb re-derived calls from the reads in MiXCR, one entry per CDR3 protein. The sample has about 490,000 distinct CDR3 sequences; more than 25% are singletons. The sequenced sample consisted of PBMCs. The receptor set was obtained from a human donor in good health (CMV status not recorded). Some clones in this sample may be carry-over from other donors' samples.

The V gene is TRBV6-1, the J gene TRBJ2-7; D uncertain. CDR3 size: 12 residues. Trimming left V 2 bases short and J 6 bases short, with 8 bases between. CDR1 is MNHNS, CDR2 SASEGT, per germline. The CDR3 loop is CASSETWAEQYV. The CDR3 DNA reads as TGTGCCAGCAGTGAAACGTGGGCCGAGCAGTACGTC.

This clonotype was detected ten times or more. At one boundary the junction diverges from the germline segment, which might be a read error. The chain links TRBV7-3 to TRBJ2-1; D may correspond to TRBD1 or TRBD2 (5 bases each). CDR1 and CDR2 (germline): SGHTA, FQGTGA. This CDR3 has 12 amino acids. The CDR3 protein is CASSPPLGERFF. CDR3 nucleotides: TGTGCCAGCAGCCCCCCGTTGGGGGAGCGGTTCTTC.

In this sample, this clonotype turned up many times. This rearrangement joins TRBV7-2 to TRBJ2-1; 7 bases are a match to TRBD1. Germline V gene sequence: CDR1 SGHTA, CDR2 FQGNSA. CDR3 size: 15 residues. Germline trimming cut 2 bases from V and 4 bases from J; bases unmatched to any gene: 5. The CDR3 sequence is CASSLRGQRYNEQFF. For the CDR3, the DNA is TGTGCCAGCAGCTTAAGGGGACAGAGATACAATGAGCAGTTCTTC.

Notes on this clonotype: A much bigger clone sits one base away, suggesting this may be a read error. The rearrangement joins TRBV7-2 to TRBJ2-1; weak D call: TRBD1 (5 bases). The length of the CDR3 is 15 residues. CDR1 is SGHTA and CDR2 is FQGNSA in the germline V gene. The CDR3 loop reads CVSSPEPGTYNEQFF. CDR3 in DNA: TGTGTCAGCAGCCCCGAGCCAGGGACCTACAATGAGCAGTTCTTC. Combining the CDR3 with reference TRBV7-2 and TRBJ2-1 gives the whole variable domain GAGVSQSPSNKVTEKGKDVELRCDPISGHTALYWYRQSLGQGLEFLIYFQGNSAPDKSGLPSDRFSAERTGGSVSTLTIQRTQQEDSAVYLCVSSPEPGTYNEQFFGPGTRLTVL.

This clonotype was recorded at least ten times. CDR3 loop: CASRDGTSGAYEQYV. The CDR3 DNA is TGTGCCAGCAGGGACGGGACTAGCGGGGCCTACGAGCAGTACGTC. The V gene is TRBV7-2, the J gene TRBJ2-7; TRBD2 aligns across 13 bases. V lost 6 bases, J lost 2 bases, and 4 bases stayed unmatched. This CDR3 has 15 amino acids. Germline loops: CDR1 SGHTA, CDR2 FQGNSA.

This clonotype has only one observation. CDR3 sequence (DNA): TGTGCCAGCAGTGCCAGGGAGAAGGTTGGCTACACCTTC. Protein sequence: CASSAREKVGYTF. The chain has TRBV12-3 or TRBV12-4 and TRBJ1-2, with a tentative D call TRBD1 (5 bases). Trimming shortened V by 5 bases and J by 7 bases, and 14 bases separated the two germline ends. The CDR3 loop spans 13 amino acids.

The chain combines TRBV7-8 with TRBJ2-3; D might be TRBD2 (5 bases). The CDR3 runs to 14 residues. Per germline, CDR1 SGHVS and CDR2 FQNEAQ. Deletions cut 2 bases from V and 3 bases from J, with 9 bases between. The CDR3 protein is CASSLLLATDTQYF. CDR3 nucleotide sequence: TGTGCCAGCAGCTTATTGTTAGCGACAGATACGCAGTATTTT.

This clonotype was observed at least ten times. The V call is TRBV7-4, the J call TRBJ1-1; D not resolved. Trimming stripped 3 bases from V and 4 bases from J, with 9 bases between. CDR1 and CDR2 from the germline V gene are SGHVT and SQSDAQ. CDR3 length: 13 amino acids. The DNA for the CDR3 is TGTGCCAGCAGCTTCAGTCGGGGCACTGAAGCTTTCTTT. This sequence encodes CASSFSRGTEAFF.

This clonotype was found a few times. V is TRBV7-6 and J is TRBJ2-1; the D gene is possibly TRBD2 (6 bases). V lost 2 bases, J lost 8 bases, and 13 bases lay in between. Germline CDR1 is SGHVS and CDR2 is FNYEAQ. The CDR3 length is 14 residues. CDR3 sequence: CASSLSPTGDEQFF. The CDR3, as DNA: TGTGCCAGCAGCTTAAGTCCCACGGGAGATGAGCAGTTCTTC.

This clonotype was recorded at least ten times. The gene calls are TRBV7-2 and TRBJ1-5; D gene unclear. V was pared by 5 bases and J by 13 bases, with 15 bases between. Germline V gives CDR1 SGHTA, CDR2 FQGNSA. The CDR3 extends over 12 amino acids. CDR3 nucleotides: TGTGCCAGCAGCCGTAACGATGGACCACAGCATTTT. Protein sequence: CASSRNDGPQHF.